Following are 14 T cell receptor beta chains from one sample sequenced in a study of T cell responses to AZD1222 COVID-19 vaccine (dated by TCRdb to the early 2020s). Library construction relied on the immunoSEQ multiplex PCR assay. What TCRdb holds here is the immuneACCESS table cut down to in-frame rearrangements. Part of the clones is not present; checked against another copy, under half of the missing clones reflect an unresolved V gene, and the others are unexplained. The sample table lists about 130,000 clones, 88% of them with a count of one. The top ten clones comprise roughly 7.4% of the sample. The time point label, as the study defines it: baseline before first vaccination. Here the sequenced sample was peripheral blood, taken on day 0 of AZD1222 vaccination. The receptors come from an adult in good health.

The genes are TRBV7-9 and TRBJ1-4, with D perhaps matching TRBD1 (5 bases). Trimming cost V 2 bases and J 2 bases, with 15 bases left between them. The CDR3 length is 17 residues. Germline assignment: CDR1 SEHNR and CDR2 FQNEAQ (reference sequence). The CDR3 loop reads CASSLSLGGRTNEKLFF. For the CDR3, the DNA is TGTGCCAGCAGCTTAAGTTTGGGGGGACGGACTAATGAAAAACTGTTTTTT.

J is TRBJ2-1 and V is TRBV7-9; 13 nucleotides agree with TRBD2. The V gene's germline CDR1 is SEHNR and CDR2 FQNEAQ (reference sequence). This CDR3 region has 17 residues. V trimming: 5 bases; J trimming: 4 bases; junction bases outside the gene matches: 8. CDR3 nucleotides: TGTGCCAGCAGCCCACCGAAACTAGCGGGAGGGTACAATGAGCAGTTCTTC. This encodes CASSPPKLAGGYNEQFF.

The chain employs TRBV19 and TRBJ2-3; TRBD1 matches at 7 bases. This CDR3 is 15 amino acids long. Looked up from germline, CDR1 is LNHDA and CDR2 is SQIVND (reference sequence). V lost 4 bases, J lost 2 bases, and 6 bases stayed unmatched. The CDR3 DNA sequence: TGTGCCAGTAGTACAAGACAGGGATACACAGATACGCAGTATTTT. Amino acids: CASSTRQGYTDTQYF.

The chain couples TRBV9 to TRBJ2-6; no firm D call. CDR1 is SGDLS, CDR2 YYNGEE, per germline. V was shortened by 6 bases and J by 0 bases, with 7 bases between the two germline ends. The CDR3 sequence is 14 residues long. In DNA, the CDR3 is TGTGCCAGCACCCCAGGCTCTGGGGCCAACGTCCTGACTTTC. Translation: CASTPGSGANVLTF. The whole variable domain, remainder taken from reference TRBV9 and TRBJ2-6, is DSGVTQTPKHLITATGQRVTLRCSPRSGDLSVYWYQQSLDQGLQFLIQYYNGEERAKGNILERFSAQQFPDLHSELNLSSLELGDSALYFCASTPGSGANVLTFGAGSRLTVL.

The CDR3 sequence: CASSQAPGTGVTDTQYF. Written as DNA, the CDR3 is TGCGCCAGCAGCCAAGCCCCCGGGACAGGGGTGACAGATACGCAGTATTTT. The rearrangement uses TRBV4-1 and TRBJ2-3; 10 bases map to TRBD1. Trimming cost V 1 base and J 3 bases; bases outside gene matches: 7. Germline V gene data show CDR1 as MGHRA and CDR2 as YSYEKL. This CDR3 region has 17 residues.

CDR3: CASRQGVGNQPQHF. CDR3 coding DNA: TGTGCCAGCAGACAGGGTGTCGGCAATCAGCCCCAGCATTTT. The gene calls are TRBV6-6 and TRBJ1-5; D is possibly TRBD1 (6 bases). Germline V gives CDR1 MNHNY, CDR2 SVGAGI (reference sequence). V lost 6 bases and J lost 2, with 11 bases in between. The CDR3 consists of 14 residues.

The CDR3, as DNA: TGCGCCAGCAGCCAAGAGGGGACAGGGGGCGGTAAAGAGACCCAGTACTTC. As protein: CASSQEGTGGGKETQYF. The rearrangement uses TRBV4-1 and TRBJ2-5; 12 bases fit TRBD1. After removal of 0 bases from V and 3 bases from J, the junction contained 5 bases not matched to a gene. Germline V gives CDR1 MGHRA, CDR2 YSYEKL. This CDR3 contains 17 residues.

The chain couples TRBV15 to TRBJ2-7; no reliable D call. The CDR3 consists of 13 residues. V was cut by 1 base and J by 6 bases, with 10 bases left in between. Germline CDR1 LNHNV, CDR2 YYDKDF (reference sequence). CDR3 residues: CATSRAIEAEQYF. CDR3 coding DNA: TGTGCCACCAGCAGAGCAATAGAGGCCGAGCAGTACTTC.

This chain connects TRBV6-5 to TRBJ2-4, with 9 bases matching TRBD1. The CDR3 totals 14 residues. Germline V gene sequence: CDR1 MNHEY, CDR2 SVGAGI. V gave up 6 bases and J gave up 3 bases; unmatched junction bases: 3. CDR3: CASRGQGYKNIQYF. CDR3 sequence (DNA): TGTGCCAGCAGGGGACAGGGATACAAAAACATTCAGTACTTC.

The chain carries TRBV5-1 and TRBJ2-7, with 7 bases identical to TRBD1. The CDR3 totals 15 residues. In germline, CDR1 is SGHRS, CDR2 YFSETQ. V was pared by 0 bases and J by 4 bases, with 7 bases of the junction left unmatched. CDR3 sequence (DNA): TGCGCCAGCAGCTTGGGCACAGGGGCCCAATACGAGCAGTACTTC. Its protein is CASSLGTGAQYEQYF.

J is TRBJ2-7 and V is TRBV7-9; D gene unclear. Trimming removed 0 bases at V and 7 bases at J, with 13 bases between. The germline gives CDR1 SEHNR, CDR2 FQNEAQ (reference sequence). This CDR3 spans 14 amino acids. The CDR3 here is CASSLASGLWEQYF. The CDR3, as DNA: TGTGCCAGCAGCTTAGCCTCCGGCCTGTGGGAGCAGTACTTC.

In this sample, this clone turned up once. This rearrangement joins TRBV6-6 to TRBJ1-3; D call uncertain. This CDR3 is built from 16 residues. The germline CDR1 and CDR2 sequences are MNHNY and SVGAGI (reference sequence). Trimming shortened V by 5 bases and J by 2 bases, and 16 bases separated the two germline ends. DNA of the CDR3: TGTGCCAGCAGTAGAGCAATCTTCACAGCTGGAAACACCATATATTTT. This sequence encodes CASSRAIFTAGNTIYF.

The gene calls are TRBV4-2 and TRBJ2-7; 11 bases are a match to TRBD1. V was clipped by 4 bases and J by 4 bases; unmatched bases: 3. The CDR3 consists of 14 residues. From germline, CDR1 is LGHNA and CDR2 YNFKEQ. The CDR3 reads CASSLGQGAYEQYF. The CDR3 bases are TGTGCCAGCAGCCTCGGACAGGGGGCTTACGAGCAGTACTTC.

The chain employs TRBV9 and TRBJ1-2, with unresolved D. Trimming took off 2 bases at V and 0 bases at J, with 5 bases between the two ends. The CDR3 has 13 residues. Per the germline V gene, CDR1 is SGDLS and CDR2 is YYNGEE. In nucleotides, the CDR3 is TGTGCCAGCAGCGTGCCCCCTAACTATGGCTACACCTTC. It codes for CASSVPPNYGYTF.